This T cell receptor (beta chain) emerged from a study of response to subunit inactivated influenza vaccine (dated by TCRdb to between 2017 and 2018). In terms of the full investigation: Deep quantitative profiling of the T cell receptor repertoire was used in the study to follow responses to a trivalent subunit inactivated influenza vaccine. The paper as a whole reports these results and caveats: According to the authors, only a limited number of new T cells may be recruited by each seasonal influenza vaccination.

V is reduced by 2 bases and J by 1 base, leaving a spacing of 10 bases between them. CDR1 and CDR2 (SNHLY, FYNNEI) derive from the germline V gene. The CDR3 sequence holds 15 residues, the cysteine and phenylalanine included. Kept here is only the CDR3 DNA, which spans 45 bases and is read in frame from base 1. The method was RT-PCR. These reads were obtained on an Illumina HiSeq 2500. TCRdb cleaned the public reads at Q25 with fastp, built clones with MiXCR and kept in-frame beta chains. Identical CDR3 proteins give one entry, which carries the most common genes and DNA. The sample table shows approximately 700,000 distinct CDR3 sequences, and approximately 14% are seen once. The ten largest clones represent around a tenth of the sample. This clonotype was counted a few times. The target of this receptor is not known. No quality values exist for individual bases; no much larger clone is one base distant.

The chain couples TRBV2 to TRBJ2-3; the D gene is unclear. This receptor was obtained from a man in his forties or fifties who received an inactivated influenza vaccine. Donor details come from another sample of the same person, matched by shared clones. The specimen was PBMCs from blood, collected less than 13 days after vaccination. The CDR3 protein is CASSETRLGTDTQYF. Read as DNA, the sequence is TGTGCCAGCAGTGAAACCCGTTTGGGCACAGATACGCAGTATTTT.